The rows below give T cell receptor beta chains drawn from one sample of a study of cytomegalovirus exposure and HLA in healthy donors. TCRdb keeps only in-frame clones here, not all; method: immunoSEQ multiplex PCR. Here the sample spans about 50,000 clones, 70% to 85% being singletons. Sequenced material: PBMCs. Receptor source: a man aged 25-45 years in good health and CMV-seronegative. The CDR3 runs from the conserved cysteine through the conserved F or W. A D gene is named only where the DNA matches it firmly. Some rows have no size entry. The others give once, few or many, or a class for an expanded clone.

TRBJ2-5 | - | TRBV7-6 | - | TGTGCCAGCAGCTCAGGAGGAGGTCAGCAAGAGACCCAGTACTTC | CASSSGGGQQETQYF
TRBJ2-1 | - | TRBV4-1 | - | TGCGCCAGCAGCCTTTTTTATGGCGGGCTATCCTACAATGAGCAGTTCTTC | CASSLFYGGLSYNEQFF
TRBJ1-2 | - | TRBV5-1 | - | TGCGCCAGCAGCTTGGCCGGACAGACTGTCTATGGCTACACCTTC | CASSLAGQTVYGYTF
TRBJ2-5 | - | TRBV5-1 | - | TGCGCCAGCAGCTTGAACGCGAGGAACCAAGAGACCCAGTACTTC | CASSLNARNQETQYF
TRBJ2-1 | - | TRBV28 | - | TGTGCCAGCACCGGACCCGGGACTGCCCATTGGGATGAGCAGTTCTTC | CASTGPGTAHWDEQFF
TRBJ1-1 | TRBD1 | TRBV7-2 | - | TGTGCCAGCAGCTTAGCAGTGGGTCAGCGGTCGGGGACAGGGGCGGGTCGCACTGAAGCTTTCTTT | CASSLAVGQRSGTGAGRTEAFF
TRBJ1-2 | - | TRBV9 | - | TGTGCCAGCGGCCGGTCACGCAGGGATCGATATGGCTACACCTTC | CASGRSRRDRYGYTF
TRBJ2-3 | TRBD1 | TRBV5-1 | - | TGCGCCAGCAGCTCAAAGGCCACAGGGGCAGATACGCAGTATTTT | CASSSKATGADTQYF
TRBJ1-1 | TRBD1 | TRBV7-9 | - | TGTGCCAGCAGCACCCAGCGGGTGGGACAGGGGAAACAGAACACTGAAGCTTTCTTT | CASSTQRVGQGKQNTEAFF
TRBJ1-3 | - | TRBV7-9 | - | TGTGCCAGCAGCTTAGCGCAGGGGAACACCATATATTTT | CASSLAQGNTIYF
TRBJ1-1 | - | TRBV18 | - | TGTGCCAGCTCACCAAAGGCGGGGGCGCGCGGTTTCTCTGAAGCTTTCTTT | CASSPKAGARGFSEAFF
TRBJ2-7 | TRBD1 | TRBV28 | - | TGTGCCAGCAGTTCCACGACAGGGATCAACGAGCAGTACTTC | CASSSTTGINEQYF
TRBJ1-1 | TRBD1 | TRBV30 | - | TGTGCCTGGAGTCCTTCGCGTAGGGGGCTTATGCAAGCTTTCTTT | CAWSPSRRGLMQAFF
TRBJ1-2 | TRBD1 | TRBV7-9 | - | TGTGCCAGCAGCGCCGACAGGGTTGGTGGCTACACCTTC | CASSADRVGGYTF
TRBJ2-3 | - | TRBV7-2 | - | TGTGCCAGCAGCCCAGGACAGAGCACAGATACGCAGTATTTT | CASSPGQSTDTQYF
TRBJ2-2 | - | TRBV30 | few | TGTGCCTGGGAACAGGGTTTCACCACCGGGGAGCTGTTTTTT | CAWEQGFTTGELFF